The source of this TCR beta chain is a study of T cell changes during pregnancy in multiple sclerosis (dated by TCRdb to about 2019). About the study as a whole: In women with multiple sclerosis, the researchers looked at how the T cell repertoire shifted as pregnancy progressed.

As encoded in the germline V gene (reference sequence), CDR1 is GTSNPN while CDR2 is SVGIG. Trimming costs V 0 bases and J 0 bases, and their ends lie 9 bases apart. The CDR3 starts with the cysteine, ends with the phenylalanine, and has 14 residues. The DNA shown is the 42-base CDR3, in frame from base 1. On this clone itself: Its target antigen remains unknown. Nothing much larger sits one base from this clone, and base qualities are not available.

Receptor amplification or capture employed the immunoSEQ multiplex PCR assay. What TCRdb holds here is the immuneACCESS table cut down to in-frame rearrangements. Part of the clones is not present; checked against another copy, under half of the missing clones reflect an unresolved V gene, and the others are unexplained. Within this sample are about 110,000 clones, with around 90% of them counted one time only. Of the sample, around 1.5% is held by the ten largest clones. The sample consisted of peripheral blood, taken after pregnancy. The clonotype comes from a female donor with multiple sclerosis, enrolled in a pregnancy study. Recombination connected TRBV30 to TRBJ2-7; a confident D gene designation cannot be given. The DNA reads as follows: TGTGCCTGGAGTGTAGACACGGCCTCCTACGAGCAGTACTTC. Translation gives CAWSVDTASYEQYF.